Each of the 8 T cell receptor beta chains below was sequenced from the same sample in a study of blood T cell repertoires in COVID-19. Assay used: immunoSEQ multiplex PCR; TCRdb lists only in-frame clones, some missing. The table shows 200,000 to 300,000 clones, with about nine tenths occurring only once. Sequencing was performed on peripheral blood. These TCRs come from a man younger than 40 with COVID-19, enrolled during active disease.

This clone was detected once. The chain links TRBV4-2 to TRBJ2-3; 11 nucleotides match TRBD2. Germline CDR1 LGHNA, CDR2 YNFKEQ. The CDR3 sequence is 15 residues long. Trimming cost V 4 bases and J 5 bases; bases outside gene matches: 5. CDR3 nucleotide sequence: TGTGCCAGCAGCCTGACTAGCGGGGTGCAAGATACGCAGTATTTT. It yields the protein CASSLTSGVQDTQYF.

This chain links TRBV5-6 with TRBJ1-4; no clear D. There are 15 residues in the CDR3. Trimming cost V 1 base and J 3 bases, with 10 bases left between them. In germline, CDR1 is SGHDT, CDR2 YYEEEE. The CDR3 sequence: CASSLNGRSNEKLFF. In DNA form, the CDR3 reads TGTGCCAGCAGCTTGAATGGGCGATCTAATGAAAAACTGTTTTTT.

The chain joins TRBV6-5 to TRBJ2-7, with 7 nucleotides matching TRBD2. This CDR3 is 14 amino acids long. The V gene end was trimmed by 8 bases and the J gene end by 3 bases; junction bases not matched to a gene: 10. The germline gives CDR1 MNHEY, CDR2 SVGAGI. CDR3: CASAERGRIYEQYF. The CDR3 DNA reads TGTGCCAGCGCTGAGCGGGGCAGAATCTACGAGCAGTACTTC.

This chain joins TRBV7-9 and TRBJ2-2; 10 positions match TRBD1. This CDR3 comprises 15 residues. V shed 11 bases, J shed 4 bases, and the junction held 10 bases outside the gene matches. Germline V lookup: CDR1 SEHNR, CDR2 FQNEAQ (reference sequence). The CDR3 spells CADSGQGVGTGELFF. In DNA form, the CDR3 reads TGTGCCGATTCCGGACAGGGGGTCGGCACCGGGGAGCTGTTTTTT. Looking up the rest from reference TRBV7-9 and TRBJ2-2 gives the full variable domain: DTGVSQNPRHKITKRGQNVTFRCDPISEHNRLYWYRQTLGQGPEFLTYFQNEAQLEKSRLLSDRFSAERPKGSFSTLEIQRTEQGDSAMYLCADSGQGVGTGELFFGEGSRLTVL.

This chain links TRBV3-1 (or the pseudogene TRBV3-2) with TRBJ2-5; 8 positions agree with TRBD1. The CDR3 has 14 residues. V dropped 5 bases and J dropped 3; count of bases not matched to a gene: 5. Germline V CDR1 and CDR2: LGHDT, YNNKEL (reference sequence). The CDR3 spells CASSWDRSKETQYF. DNA of the CDR3: TGTGCCAGCAGCTGGGACAGGTCTAAAGAGACCCAGTACTTC.

This clone was recorded only once. The V call is TRBV18, the J call TRBJ2-4; 7 bases fit TRBD1. The germline gives CDR1 KGHSH, CDR2 LQKENI. The CDR3 has 16 amino acids. The trim removed 2 bases at V and 4 bases at J, leaving 8 bases unmatched. CDR3 region: CASSPLYRDRKNIQYF. CDR3 DNA sequence: TGTGCCAGCTCACCATTGTATCGGGACAGAAAAAACATTCAGTACTTC.

The J gene is TRBJ2-3, the V gene TRBV12-3 or TRBV12-4; D is perhaps TRBD2 (6 bases). V was shortened by 3 bases and J by 5 bases, with 6 bases between the two germline ends. This CDR3 comprises 12 residues. Here the CDR3 DNA reads TGTGCCAGCAGTTTCGGGGGAGATACGCAGTATTTT. Its translation: CASSFGGDTQYF.

The chain employs TRBV2 and TRBJ1-1, with D tentatively TRBD1 (5 bases). Germline loops: CDR1 SNHLY, CDR2 FYNNEI. Trimming removed 4 bases from V and 6 bases from J, with 9 bases in between. The CDR3 is made up of 12 amino acids. CDR3 amino acids: CASSGGGAEAFF. Here the CDR3 DNA reads TGTGCCAGCAGTGGGGGGGGAGCTGAAGCTTTCTTT.